The entry below gives a single T cell receptor (beta chain) sequence along with its context. This sample was included in a study of shared clonotypes between healthy human individuals. Only in-frame clones appear in the TCRdb table, and some are missing; sequencing was by immunoSEQ multiplex PCR. The data show approximately 440,000 clones, with more than 70% seen just once and more than 10% held by the top ten. Specimen: PBMCs. This receptor was obtained from a woman aged 40 to 50 in good health. Some clones in this sample may be carry-over from other donors' samples.

CDR3 amino acids: CAWSVIGLAGGSFF. CDR3 DNA: TGTGCCTGGAGTGTAATCGGACTAGCGGGAGGGTCGTTCTTC. The chain combines TRBV30 with TRBJ2-1; 15 nucleotides match TRBD2. V trimming: 0 bases; J trimming: 15 bases; junction bases outside the gene matches: 6. CDR1 GTSNPN and CDR2 SVGIG come from the germline V gene (reference sequence). The CDR3 is 14 amino acids.